A selection of T cell receptor beta chains follows, all from one sample in a study of identical twins. TCRdb reprocessed the 5' RACE reads with MiXCR, giving one entry per CDR3 protein. The data contain 450,000 to 650,000 distinct CDR3 sequences, 9% to 10% of them singletons. These same data were also listed under a study on yellow fever vaccine responses in identical twins.

Sequencing was performed on PBMCs. The receptors were gathered from a young woman in good health. Each CDR3 is given with its conserved first and last residue. D genes are given only for firm matches. The listing skips clone size in some rows; elsewhere it reads once, few, many or a size class.

clone_size	d_call	v_call	j_call	cdr3_length	cdr3_aa	cdr3_nt
.	TRBD1	TRBV20-1	TRBJ2-7	12	CSASTGKYEQYF	TGCAGTGCATCGACAGGGAAATACGAGCAGTACTTC
many	TRBD1	TRBV6-2/TRBV6-3	TRBJ2-1	15	CASSPDRGSYNEQFF	TGTGCCAGCAGCCCGGACAGGGGCTCCTACAATGAGCAGTTCTTC
few	TRBD2	TRBV7-6	TRBJ2-3	17	CACSLGSPLAGSEGQYF	TGTGCATGCAGCTTAGGATCTCCACTAGCGGGATCCGAAGGGCAGTATTTT
few	TRBD2	TRBV2	TRBJ2-3	15	CASSEVRGWSDTQYF	TGTGCCAGCAGTGAGGTGCGGGGGTGGTCAGATACGCAGTATTTT
many	TRBD1	TRBV9	TRBJ1-3	14	CASSVTGESNTIYF	TGTGCCAGCAGCGTAACAGGGGAGTCAAACACCATATATTTT
many	.	TRBV7-2	TRBJ2-7	14	CASSHLGLIYEQDF	TGTGCCAGCAGCCACTTGGGCCTTATTTACGAGCAAGACTTC
.	TRBD2	TRBV20-1	TRBJ2-7	14	CSASPSGTTYEQYF	TGCAGTGCTAGCCCTAGCGGTACTACCTACGAGCAGTACTTC
many	.	TRBV12-3/TRBV12-4	TRBJ1-5	15	CASSGGGLSNQPQHF	TGTGCCAGCAGTGGGGGCGGTTTAAGCAATCAGCCCCAGCATTTT
many	TRBD2	TRBV7-8	TRBJ2-3	15	CASSLNSGGPDTQYF	TGTGCCAGCAGCTTGAATAGCGGGGGGCCAGATACGCAGTATTTT
few	.	TRBV7-2	TRBJ2-5	15	CASSLSLERQETQYF	TGTGCCAGCAGCTTAAGTCTTGAGAGACAAGAGACCCAGTACTTC
few	.	TRBV15	TRBJ2-2	13	CATSRDMTGELFF	TGTGCCACCAGCAGAGATATGACCGGGGAGCTGTTTTTT
few	TRBD1	TRBV28	TRBJ2-1	17	CASSPPPGTGTYNEQFF	TGTGCCAGCAGTCCTCCTCCGGGGACAGGGACCTACAATGAGCAGTTCTTC
many	TRBD2	TRBV18	TRBJ2-3	16	CASSPQSGLAGGTQYF	TGTGCCAGCTCACCACAGTCGGGACTAGCTGGTGGTACGCAGTATTTT